Presented here are 4 T cell receptor beta chains from one specimen sequenced in a study of blood T cell repertoires in COVID-19 (TCRdb year 2020). Receptor libraries were prepared by the immunoSEQ multiplex PCR assay. This immuneACCESS table, as held by TCRdb, lists in-frame sequences with V and J called but not all clones. Of the missing ones, under half trace to an unresolved V gene in checked studies; the others have no known cause. Present in this sample are fewer than 250,000 clones, around 90% of which were seen just once. Around 3% of the sample is taken by the ten largest. Sequencing was done on a sample of peripheral blood. These receptors all come from a man in his fifties or sixties with acute or convalescent COVID-19.

V usage is TRBV11-2 and J usage is TRBJ2-7; a possible D gene is TRBD1 (6 bases). CDR1 and CDR2 from the germline V gene are SGHAT and FQNNGV. The ends were cut back, 4 bases at V and 4 bases at J, with 26 bases in the middle. The CDR3 extends over 18 amino acids. CDR3 nucleotide sequence: TGTGCCAGCAGCTCCCCCCGAGGGCCAGGGACAACCATTTACGAGCAGTACTTC. Encoded protein: CASSSPRGPGTTIYEQYF.

The rearrangement links TRBV12-3 or TRBV12-4 to TRBJ1-2; D perhaps matches TRBD1 (5 bases). The CDR3 sequence is 12 residues long. The V end was cut by 5 bases, the J end by 8 bases, with 12 bases between. The CDR3: CASSPHGGGYTF. The CDR3 region has the DNA TGTGCCAGCAGTCCACACGGGGGGGGCTACACCTTC.

The chain employs TRBV6-2 or TRBV6-3 and TRBJ1-1; D is ambiguous. The CDR3 sequence is 17 residues long. The V gene lost 2 bases and the J gene lost 6 bases, with 22 bases spanning the gap. CDR1 is MNHEY, CDR2 SVGEGT, per germline. The CDR3 is CASSYPSRGRADPEAFF. For the CDR3, the DNA is TGTGCCAGCAGTTACCCCTCCCGGGGAAGGGCTGACCCTGAAGCTTTCTTT.

This clone was detected only once. The chain has TRBV18 and TRBJ2-2, with 9 bases identical to TRBD1. The J segment lost 3 bases and the V segment lost 8 bases, leaving 13 bases of the junction unmatched. CDR3 length: 17 residues. Germline CDR1 is KGHSH and CDR2 is LQKENI. Written as DNA, the CDR3 is TGTGCCAGCCCTACCACGGTGGGACAGGGCTACACCGGGGAGCTGTTTTTT. As protein: CASPTTVGQGYTGELFF.